One sample yielded the 30 T cell receptor beta chains listed below, sequenced in a study of identical twins. One entry per CDR3 protein results from TCRdb running MiXCR on the 5' RACE reads. The repertoire holds around 1.7 million distinct CDR3 sequences, with about 32% as singletons. The specimen sequenced was cord blood. The receptors derive from a newborn girl in good health.

This CDR3 reads CSARPGQGEQPQHF. The CDR3 bases are TGCAGTGCTAGGCCAGGACAGGGAGAGCAGCCCCAGCATTTT. V gene TRBV20-1 combines with J gene TRBJ1-5; the match to TRBD1 covers 8 bases. In germline, CDR1 is DFQATT, CDR2 SNEGSKA (reference sequence). With V trimmed by 3 bases and J by 7 bases, 8 bases remained unmatched. The CDR3 is 14 residues long.

This clonotype turned up a few times. The V call is TRBV25-1, the J call TRBJ2-7; 8 bases agree with TRBD1. Per the germline V gene, CDR1 is MGHDK and CDR2 is SYGVNS. J lost 3 bases, V lost 1 base, and 5 bases had no gene match. The CDR3 extends over 15 amino acids. The chain's CDR3 is CASSESRTGCYEQYF. CDR3 DNA: TGTGCCAGCAGTGAATCGCGGACAGGGTGCTACGAGCAGTACTTC.

V usage is TRBV3-1 and J usage is TRBJ2-6; D is possibly TRBD1 or TRBD2 (5 bases each). Trimming cost V 1 base and J 3 bases, with 7 bases left between them. The CDR3 totals 15 residues. Per the germline V gene, CDR1 is LGHDT and CDR2 is YNNKEL (reference sequence). CDR3: CASSQAGRGANVLTF. The CDR3, as DNA: TGTGCCAGCAGCCAAGCGGGGCGTGGGGCCAACGTCCTGACTTTC. Filled out from reference TRBV3-1 and TRBJ2-6, the complete variable domain reads DTAVSQTPKYLVTQMGNDKSIKCEQNLGHDTMYWYKQDSKKFLKIMFSYNNKELIINETVPNRFSPKSPDKAHLNLHINSLELGDSAVYFCASSQAGRGANVLTFGAGSRLTVL.

This clonotype was observed a few times. The J gene is TRBJ2-1, the V gene TRBV4-1; no firm D call. There are 14 residues in the CDR3. V gave up 0 bases and J gave up 9 bases, with 12 bases separating them. The V gene's germline CDR1 is MGHRA and CDR2 YSYEKL. The CDR3 sequence: CASSQDSRRSEQFF. The CDR3 bases are TGCGCCAGCAGCCAAGATTCTCGGCGGAGTGAGCAGTTCTTC.

This clonotype was detected many times. V usage is TRBV2 and J usage is TRBJ2-3; TRBD2 agrees at 8 bases. The CDR3 runs to 14 residues. Germline CDR1 and CDR2: SNHLY and FYNNEI. The trim removed 8 bases at V and 1 base at J, leaving 5 bases unmatched. DNA of the CDR3: TGTGCCAGCCTAGGACTAGCCGGCACAGATACGCAGTATTTT. Translated, it gives CASLGLAGTDTQYF.

The CDR3 bases are TGTGCCAGCAGTTTAGCTTCTTTTGACAGCCGAGCCGGGCGGTTCTTC. It yields the protein CASSLASFDSRAGRFF. This chain uses TRBV12-3 or TRBV12-4 with TRBJ2-1, with D perhaps matching TRBD1 (5 bases). V lost 0 bases and J lost 15, with 24 bases in between. The CDR3 consists of 16 residues.

The chain links TRBV6-5 to TRBJ2-3; TRBD2 aligns across 9 bases. V lost 2 bases to trimming and J lost 4 bases; unmatched junction nucleotides: 7. CDR3 size: 16 residues. CDR1 MNHEY and CDR2 SVGAGI come from the germline V gene. CDR3 protein: CASSYGLAGLADTQYF. The DNA of the CDR3 is TGTGCCAGCAGTTACGGGCTAGCGGGATTAGCAGATACGCAGTATTTT.

The chain couples TRBV12-3 or TRBV12-4 to TRBJ2-1; 7 bases fit TRBD1. With the DNA end fitting TRBJ2-7 better, the J assignment may be wrong. The length of the CDR3 is 15 residues. The CDR3 reads CASRGTVRSYNEQYF. Written as DNA, the CDR3 is TGTGCCAGCAGAGGGACAGTCCGCTCCTACAATGAGCAGTACTTC.

This clonotype was observed a handful of times. CDR3 sequence (DNA): TGCAGTGCTAGAGCTATAGGGGGCTACGAGCAGTACTTC. Translated, it gives CSARAIGGYEQYF. The chain carries TRBV20-1 and TRBJ2-7; D possibly corresponds to TRBD1 (6 bases). Trimming left V 1 base short and J 3 bases short, with 10 bases between. This CDR3 region has 13 residues. In germline, CDR1 is DFQATT, CDR2 SNEGSKA (reference sequence).

The V gene is TRBV4-1, the J gene TRBJ2-5, with 14 nucleotides matching TRBD2. Germline values: CDR1 MGHRA, CDR2 YSYEKL. The CDR3 is 16 amino acids. With 5 bases clipped from V and 11 bases from J, the junction kept 13 bases outside the gene matches. CDR3 DNA: TGCGCCAGCAGCGAAGGACTAGCGGGAGGAGTCAATGAGCAGTACTTC. Translation gives CASSEGLAGGVNEQYF.

Many counts were recorded for this clonotype. The rearrangement uses TRBV14 and TRBJ2-3; D unresolved. The CDR3 length is 15 residues. CDR1 and CDR2 (germline): SGHDN, FVKESK. V shed 6 bases and J shed 2 bases, with 15 bases lying between them. The CDR3 is CASRPSANYTDTQYF. CDR3 coding DNA: TGTGCCAGCAGGCCATCTGCCAATTACACAGATACGCAGTATTTT.

The count of this clonotype is one. A much larger clone lies a single base off, so this may be a read error. This rearrangement joins TRBV7-2 to TRBJ2-4; D remains ambiguous. V lost 5 bases and J lost 0, with 14 bases in between. Germline CDR1 SGHTA, CDR2 FQGNSA. The CDR3 spans 16 residues. The CDR3 loop reads CASSLGVPLAKNIQYF. In nucleotides, the CDR3 is TGTGCCAGCAGCCTCGGAGTACCCCTAGCCAAAAACATTCAGTACTTC. Combining the CDR3 with reference TRBV7-2 and TRBJ2-4 gives the whole variable domain GAGVSQSPSNKVTEKGKDVELRCDPISGHTALYWYRQSLGQGLEFLIYFQGNSAPDKSGLPSDRFSAERTGGSVSTLTIQRTQQEDSAVYLCASSLGVPLAKNIQYFGAGTRLSVL.

This clonotype appeared a few times. As DNA, the CDR3 is TGTGCCAGCAGCTTAGCCTTGGACAGGGTAAATGAGCAGTTCTTC. Its protein is CASSLALDRVNEQFF. V gene TRBV7-2 combines with J gene TRBJ2-1; 8 nucleotides match TRBD1. Germline CDR1 is SGHTA and CDR2 is FQGNSA. The CDR3 consists of 15 residues. V lost 0 bases, J lost 7 bases, and 5 bases stayed unmatched.

The chain has TRBV20-1 and TRBJ2-7, with D uncertain. The germline gives CDR1 DFQATT, CDR2 SNEGSKA (reference sequence). The ends were cut back, 6 bases at V and 2 bases at J, with 14 bases in the middle. The CDR3 loop spans 13 amino acids. The CDR3 DNA sequence: TGCAGTGCCCTACGTGGCGGTCCCTACGAGCAGTACTTC. Its protein is CSALRGGPYEQYF.

The V call is TRBV7-9, the J call TRBJ2-7, with 9 bases lining up with TRBD1. V gave up 4 bases and J gave up 4 bases; unmatched junction bases: 8. Per germline, CDR1 SEHNR and CDR2 FQNEAQ (reference sequence). The CDR3 extends over 15 amino acids. CDR3 protein: CASSSTGGSGYEQYF. Here the CDR3 DNA reads TGTGCCAGCAGCTCCACAGGGGGCTCGGGATACGAGCAGTACTTC.

Comment on this clonotype: Mismatch with germline at one junction end may stem from a read error. The V and J genes are TRBV11-2 and TRBJ1-2; D not resolved. Germline loops: CDR1 SGHAT, CDR2 FQNNGV. The CDR3 covers 14 residues. The CDR3 loop is CASSLEHANYGYTF. The CDR3 DNA sequence: TGTGCCAGCAGCCTAGAACACGCGAACTATGGCTACACCTTC.

This clonotype showed up many times. The chain combines TRBV29-1 with TRBJ2-1; D remains unclear. CDR3 length: 14 amino acids. The V gene lost 4 bases and the J gene lost 0 bases, with 10 bases spanning the gap. Germline CDR1 is SQVTM and CDR2 is ANQGSEA. The CDR3 DNA reads as TGCAGCGTTGTATTGTGGAGCTCCTACAATGAGCAGTTCTTC. The encoded protein is CSVVLWSSYNEQFF.

J is TRBJ2-7 and V is TRBV15; D ambiguous. CDR3 length: 14 amino acids. Germline V lookup: CDR1 LNHNV, CDR2 YYDKDF (reference sequence). Trimming took off 6 bases at V and 0 bases at J, with 12 bases between the two ends. The DNA for the CDR3 is TGTGCCACCAGTGAGTATGTTGCCTCCTACGAGCAGTACTTC. Translated, it gives CATSEYVASYEQYF.

This clonotype has more than one count but fewer than ten. The chain links TRBV12-3 or TRBV12-4 to TRBJ1-1; tentatively, D is TRBD1 (5 bases). The CDR3 is 14 residues long. V was pared by 9 bases and J by 1 base, with 15 bases between. The CDR3 loop reads CASFPVQENTEAFF. CDR3 bases: TGTGCCAGTTTTCCGGTACAGGAGAACACTGAAGCTTTCTTT.

Concerning this clonotype: A junction boundary mismatches the germline segment, possibly from a read error. The genes are TRBV11-1 and TRBJ2-3, with D possibly TRBD1 on 6 matching bases. Per germline, CDR1 SGHAT and CDR2 FQDESV (reference sequence). The CDR3 spans 13 residues. CDR3 DNA sequence: TGTGCCGGCAGCTTAGTTCTAGGGGGTACGCAGTATTTT. Protein sequence: CAGSLVLGGTQYF.

This clonotype was picked up a small number of times. J is TRBJ1-5 and V is TRBV6-1; TRBD1 matches 9 bases. Per the germline V gene, CDR1 is MNHNS and CDR2 is SASEGT. The CDR3 extends over 17 amino acids. V dropped 6 bases and J dropped 1; count of bases not matched to a gene: 10. This chain's CDR3 is CASSPTPQGASNQPQHF. The CDR3 nucleotides are TGTGCCAGCAGCCCTACACCACAGGGGGCGAGCAATCAGCCCCAGCATTTT.

This clonotype was recorded many times. The rearrangement links TRBV6-5 to TRBJ1-2, with D perhaps matching TRBD1 (5 bases). There are 14 residues in the CDR3. Trimming left V 5 bases short and J 2 bases short, with 12 bases between. CDR1 and CDR2 (germline): MNHEY, SVGAGI. CDR3 coding DNA: TGTGCCAGCAGTACTACGGGACTAAACTATGGCTACACCTTC. Its translation is CASSTTGLNYGYTF.

This clonotype was seen repeatedly, ten times or more. This chain links TRBV20-1 with TRBJ2-3; D might be TRBD1 (5 bases). The V end was cut by 3 bases, the J end by 2 bases, with 15 bases between. The CDR3 consists of 15 residues. Germline lookup yields CDR1 DFQATT and CDR2 SNEGSKA (reference sequence). The CDR3 sequence is CSASQQVPYTDTQYF. CDR3 DNA sequence: TGCAGTGCTAGTCAACAGGTACCCTACACAGATACGCAGTATTTT.

The chain joins TRBV7-6 to TRBJ2-7; tentative D call: TRBD1 (5 bases). The CDR3 totals 14 residues. Germline values: CDR1 SGHVS, CDR2 FNYEAQ. V lost 0 bases, J lost 3 bases, and 9 bases lay in between. CDR3 protein: CASSLAAGFYEQYF. The DNA for the CDR3 is TGTGCCAGCAGCTTAGCCGCAGGGTTCTACGAGCAGTACTTC. The full variable domain, with the rest looked up from reference TRBV7-6 and TRBJ2-7, is GAGVSQSPRYKVTKRGQDVALRCDPISGHVSLYWYRQALGQGPEFLTYFNYEAQQDKSGLPNDRFSAERPEGSISTLTIQRTEQRDSAMYRCASSLAAGFYEQYFGPGTRLTVT.

The chain carries TRBV5-1 and TRBJ2-5; D not certain. Germline loops: CDR1 SGHRS, CDR2 YFSETQ. The V end lost 1 base, the J end lost 4 bases, and 14 bases lay between the germline ends. CDR3 size: 15 residues. The CDR3 region is CASSLSVGSGETQYF. The CDR3 nucleotides read TGCGCCAGCAGCTTGTCGGTCGGTTCTGGAGAGACCCAGTACTTC.

This clonotype was seen repeatedly, ten times or more. The CDR3 sequence: CASSQVSYGYTF. DNA for the CDR3: TGTGCCAGCAGCCAAGTGAGTTATGGCTACACCTTC. V is TRBV3-1 and J is TRBJ1-2; D gene uncertain. CDR1 is LGHDT and CDR2 is YNNKEL in the germline V gene (reference sequence). Deletions cut 1 base from V and 5 bases from J, with 5 bases between. The CDR3 length is 12 residues.

This chain uses TRBV28 with TRBJ2-2; D is ambiguous. The V end lost 1 base, the J end lost 4 bases, and 7 bases lay between the germline ends. The CDR3 consists of 14 residues. In germline, CDR1 is MDHEN, CDR2 SYDVKM. The CDR3 sequence: CASSLFIPTGELFF. The CDR3 DNA sequence: TGTGCCAGCAGTTTATTCATTCCCACCGGGGAGCTGTTTTTT.

The rearrangement links TRBV9 to TRBJ2-3; possibly TRBD1 for D (5 bases). Trimming took off 4 bases at V and 3 bases at J, with 15 bases between the two ends. This CDR3 comprises 15 residues. CDR1 and CDR2 from the germline V gene are SGDLS and YYNGEE. The CDR3 loop reads CASSLGHRGTDTQYF. The DNA for the CDR3 is TGTGCCAGCAGCTTGGGGCATAGGGGAACAGATACGCAGTATTTT.

This clonotype has more than one count but fewer than ten. The chain has TRBV21-1 and TRBJ2-3. TRBV21-1 is given as a pseudogene. CDR3 length equals 15 residues. The CDR3 nucleotides read TGTGCCAGCAGCAAAGAACAGCCCAGCACAGATACGCAGTATTTT. It codes for CASSKEQPSTDTQYF.

This rearrangement joins TRBV7-2 to TRBJ2-6, with D possibly matching TRBD1 (6 bases). Germline values: CDR1 SGHTA, CDR2 FQGNSA. The CDR3 is made up of 16 amino acids. Deletions cut 3 bases from V and 3 bases from J, with 12 bases between. CDR3 protein: CASSLRQVVGANVLTF. DNA of the CDR3: TGTGCCAGCAGCTTGCGACAGGTGGTTGGGGCCAACGTCCTGACTTTC.